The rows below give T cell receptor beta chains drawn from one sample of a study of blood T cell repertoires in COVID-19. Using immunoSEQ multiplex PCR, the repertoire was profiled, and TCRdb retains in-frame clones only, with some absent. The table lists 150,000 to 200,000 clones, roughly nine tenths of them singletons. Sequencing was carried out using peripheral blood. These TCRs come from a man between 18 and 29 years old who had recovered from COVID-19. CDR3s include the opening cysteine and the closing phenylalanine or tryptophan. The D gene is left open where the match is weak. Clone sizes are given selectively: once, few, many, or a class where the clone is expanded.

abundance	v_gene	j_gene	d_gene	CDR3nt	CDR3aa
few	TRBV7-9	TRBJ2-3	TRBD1	TGTGCCAGCCAGACAGGGAACACAGATACGCAGTATTTT	CASQTGNTDTQYF
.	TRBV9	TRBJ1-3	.	TGTGCCAGCAGCATCGGACTCGGCGGCGTGAACACCATATATTTT	CASSIGLGGVNTIYF
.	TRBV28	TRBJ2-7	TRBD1	TGTGCCAGCAGTTTCCCGGGACAGCGAACTCCCTCGGGCTACGAGCAGTACTTC	CASSFPGQRTPSGYEQYF
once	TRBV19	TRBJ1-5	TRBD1	TGTGCCAGTAACTCGGGACAGGGGAATCAGCCCCAGCATTTT	CASNSGQGNQPQHF
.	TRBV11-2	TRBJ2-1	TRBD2	TGTGCCAGCAGCGGCGGGAGCTCCTACAATGAGCAGTTCTTC	CASSGGSSYNEQFF
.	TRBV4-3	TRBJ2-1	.	TGCGCCAGCAGCCAAGTGGCCTCCTTTAACGATGAGCAGTTCTTC	CASSQVASFNDEQFF
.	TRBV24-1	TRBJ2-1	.	TGTGCCACCAACGGAGGGTTTAAGTGGGAGAAGGTAGATGAGCAGTTCTTC	CATNGGFKWEKVDEQFF
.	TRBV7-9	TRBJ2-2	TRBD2	TGTGCCAGCAGCCCGGCCAGCGGGAGGGCCACCGGGGAGCTGTTTTTT	CASSPASGRATGELFF
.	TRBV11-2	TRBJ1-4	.	TGTGCCAGCAGCTCCCCCGGAAAACTGTTTTTT	CASSSPGKLFF
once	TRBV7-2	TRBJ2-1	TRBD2	TGTGCCAGCATCCCTCGGACTAGCGGGAGTTATAATGAGCAGTTCTTC	CASIPRTSGSYNEQFF
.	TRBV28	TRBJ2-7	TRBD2	TGTGCCAGCAGTAGACTAGCGGGAGGCGGGAACGAGCAGTACTTC	CASSRLAGGGNEQYF
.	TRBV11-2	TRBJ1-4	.	TGTGCCAGCAGCCCAACAGGGATCGGTGAAAAACTGTTTTTT	CASSPTGIGEKLFF
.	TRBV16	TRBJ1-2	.	TGTGCCAGCAGCCCCCGACAACTACAGGGCGGCTACACCTTC	CASSPRQLQGGYTF
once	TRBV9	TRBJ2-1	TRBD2	TGTGCCAGCAGCGTAGCTACTTCAACTAGCGGGACTAGGAATGAGCAGTTCTTC	CASSVATSTSGTRNEQFF
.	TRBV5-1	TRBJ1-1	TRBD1	TGCGCCAGCAGACGCGGACAGGGGAGCACTGAAGCTTTCTTT	CASRRGQGSTEAFF
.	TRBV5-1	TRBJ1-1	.	TGCGCCAGCAGGTTACAGGGAAACACTGAAGCTTTCTTT	CASRLQGNTEAFF
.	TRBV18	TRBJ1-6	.	TGTGCCAGCTCACCACCGTTAGTGGATTCACCCCTCCACTTT	CASSPPLVDSPLHF
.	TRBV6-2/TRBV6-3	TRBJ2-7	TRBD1	TGTGCCAGCAGTCCGGGACAGGGGGCTGATGAGCAGTACTTC	CASSPGQGADEQYF
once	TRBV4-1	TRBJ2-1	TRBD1	TGCGCCAGCAGCAACCCTATACAGGGGAGCTCCTACAATGAGCAGTTCTTC	CASSNPIQGSSYNEQFF
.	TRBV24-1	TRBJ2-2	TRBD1	TGTGCCACCAGTGATTCACCGGGACAGGGGAGAACCGGGGAGCTGTTTTTT	CATSDSPGQGRTGELFF
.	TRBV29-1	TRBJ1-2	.	TGCAGCGTTGCAGGACACCCGGTTAACTATGGCTACACCTTC	CSVAGHPVNYGYTF
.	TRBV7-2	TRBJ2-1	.	TGTGCCAGCAGCGCTTCCCGGGGAGTCACTGAGCAGTTCTTC	CASSASRGVTEQFF
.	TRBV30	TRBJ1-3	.	TGTGCCTGGAGTGTAAGGGGGAGAAACACCATATATTTT	CAWSVRGRNTIYF
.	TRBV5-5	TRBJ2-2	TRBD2	TGTGCCAGCAGCTTGGTTTCGCTAGCGGCGGCCGGGGAGCTGTTTTTT	CASSLVSLAAAGELFF
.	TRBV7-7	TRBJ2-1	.	TGTGCTAGCAGCTGGAGCGACTCCTACAATGAGCAGTTCTTC	CASSWSDSYNEQFF
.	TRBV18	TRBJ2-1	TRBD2	TGTGCCAGCTCACCACGGGCCGGGGGGGACAATGAGCAGTTCTTC	CASSPRAGGDNEQFF
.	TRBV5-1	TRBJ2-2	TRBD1	TGCGCCAGCAGCTTGGGGACAGGGGGGCCCGGGGAGCTGTTTTTT	CASSLGTGGPGELFF
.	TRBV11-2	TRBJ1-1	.	TGTGCCAGCAGCTTAGAACAGGGAGAAGCTTTCTTT	CASSLEQGEAFF
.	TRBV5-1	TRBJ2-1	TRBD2	TGCGCCAGCAGCTTGAGACCCACTACTAGCGGTGCCTACAATGAGCAGTTCTTC	CASSLRPTTSGAYNEQFF
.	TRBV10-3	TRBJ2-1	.	TGTGCCATCAGTGAGAGGGGGAGCTCCTACAATGAGCAGTTCTTC	CAISERGSSYNEQFF
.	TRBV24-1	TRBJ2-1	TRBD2	TGTGCCACCAGCTTGACTAGCGGGAGAGTTAATGAGCAGTTCTTC	CATSLTSGRVNEQFF
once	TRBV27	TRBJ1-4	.	TGTGCCAGCAGTCTACAGGGTTTTGATGAAAAACTGTTTTTT	CASSLQGFDEKLFF
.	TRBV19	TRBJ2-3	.	TGTGCCAGTAGTAATGGGTTTGGAGTTACTAGCACAGATACGCAGTATTTT	CASSNGFGVTSTDTQYF
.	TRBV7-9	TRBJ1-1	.	TGTGCCAGCAGCCCTAGCAACAATCCCTCTGAAGCTTTCTTT	CASSPSNNPSEAFF
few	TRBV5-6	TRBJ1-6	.	TGTGCCAGCAGCTTGGCGGGAAATTCACCCCTCCACTTT	CASSLAGNSPLHF
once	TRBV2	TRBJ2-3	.	TGTGCCAGCAAGCGGCACACAGATACGCAGTATTTT	CASKRHTDTQYF
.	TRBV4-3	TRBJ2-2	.	TGCGCCAGCAGCCAAATTCATGCTGGAGGGCGGGAGCTGTTTTTT	CASSQIHAGGRELFF
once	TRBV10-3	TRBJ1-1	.	TGTGCCATCAGTTTAGACAGCAGTGAAACTGAAGCTTTCTTT	CAISLDSSETEAFF
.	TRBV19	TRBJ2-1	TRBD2	TGTGCCAGTAAGCGCGGGAGGGATGAGCAGTTCTTC	CASKRGRDEQFF
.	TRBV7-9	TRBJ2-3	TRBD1	TGTGCCAGCAGGCCCGGGACAGGGTACACAGATACGCAGTATTTT	CASRPGTGYTDTQYF
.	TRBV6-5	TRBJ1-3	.	TGTGCCAGCAGGACGGGACTCCTGAACACCATATATTTT	CASRTGLLNTIYF
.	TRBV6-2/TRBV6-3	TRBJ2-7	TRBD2	TGTGCCAGCAGTTACTCTGCGGGAGGTTCCTACGAGCAGTACTTC	CASSYSAGGSYEQYF
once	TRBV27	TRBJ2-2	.	TGTGCCAGCAGTTTGATCGGGGCCGGGGAGCTGTTTTTT	CASSLIGAGELFF
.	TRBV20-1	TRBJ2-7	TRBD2	TGCAGTGCTAGTACCCTCAGACTAGCGGATTTATCCTACGAGCAGTACTTC	CSASTLRLADLSYEQYF
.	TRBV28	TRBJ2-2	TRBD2	TGTGCCAGCAGTTTAAGCGGGGGACTAGCGGGGACCGGGGAGCTGTTTTTT	CASSLSGGLAGTGELFF
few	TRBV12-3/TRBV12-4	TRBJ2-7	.	TGTGCCAGCAGTTTAAAAACTTACGAGCAGTACTTC	CASSLKTYEQYF
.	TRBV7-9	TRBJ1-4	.	TGTGCCAGCAGCTCCACCCCGGGGGAAAAACTGTTTTTT	CASSSTPGEKLFF
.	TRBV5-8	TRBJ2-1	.	TGTGCCAGCAGCGTTGTGGGGGCGCGAGAGGTTGGGTATGAGCAGTTCTTC	CASSVVGAREVGYEQFF
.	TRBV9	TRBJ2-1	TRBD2	TGTGCCAGCAGCCCCCTACTAGCGGGTAGCAATGAGCAGTTCTTC	CASSPLLAGSNEQFF
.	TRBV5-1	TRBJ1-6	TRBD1	TGCGCCAGCAGCGGGACAGATAATTCACCCCTCCACTTT	CASSGTDNSPLHF
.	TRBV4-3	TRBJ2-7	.	TGCGCCAGCAGCCAAGCTCGCTCCCCCTACTACGAGCAGTACTTC	CASSQARSPYYEQYF
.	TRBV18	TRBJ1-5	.	TGTGCTACTCAGGGAGGGTCGGATCAGCCCCAGCATTTT	CATQGGSDQPQHF
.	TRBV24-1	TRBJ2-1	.	TGTGCCACCAGTGACCCGAGCCATGAGCAGTTCTTC	CATSDPSHEQFF
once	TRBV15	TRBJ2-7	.	TGTGCCACCAGCCTTGACGAGGACGAGCAGTACTTC	CATSLDEDEQYF
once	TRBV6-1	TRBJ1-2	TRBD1	TGTGCCAGCAGTGACAGGGGGCAAAACACCTTC	CASSDRGQNTF
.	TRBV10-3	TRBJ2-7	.	TGTGCCATCAGTGAGTCTGAGGACTCGCCTGACTACGAGCAGTACTTC	CAISESEDSPDYEQYF
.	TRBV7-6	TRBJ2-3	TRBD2	TGTGCCAGCAGCCCGGGGACTAGCGGATTAGCAGATACGCAGTATTTT	CASSPGTSGLADTQYF